This TCR beta chain derives from a study of cytomegalovirus exposure and HLA in healthy donors. Trimming took off 3 bases at V and 1 base at J, with 14 bases between the two ends. The CDR3 covers 16 residues. CDR1 is SNHLY, CDR2 FYNNEI, per germline. Donors counted as nominally healthy when sampled, yet unrecorded immune exposures were likely. PCR involved 60 Vbeta and 13 Jbeta primers. Sequenced by immunoSEQ multiplex PCR; TCRdb stores in-frame clones only, minus some. The sample has 140,000 or so clones; around 72% are singletons. This clone was found once. Sequences were obtained from PBMCs. The sequence derives from a man in his forties or fifties in good health and CMV-seronegative. The rearrangement joins TRBV2 to TRBJ2-3; the D is unclear. CDR3 protein: CASSDGISPGTDTQYF. Written as DNA, the CDR3 is TGTGCCAGCAGTGATGGCATATCCCCTGGCACAGATACGCAGTATTTT.